What follows are 22 T cell receptor beta chains derived from one specimen sequenced in a study of spatial heterogeneity in lung cancer. Study-level findings and limits: It was found that expanded intratumoral alpha and beta TCR counts tracked tumor mutation counts.

Antigens of these TCRs are unknown. As for time point: sample taken at primary tumor resection. TCRdb called the 5' RACE reads again in MiXCR, with one record for every CDR3 protein. This sample has 5,000 to 6,000 distinct CDR3 sequences, with about 15% found just once. The material was lung tumor tissue, obtained at surgery. Every receptor here comes from a male donor with early-stage non-small cell lung cancer.

This clonotype is termed medium-sized. This beta chain is an off-target read within a library intended for alpha chains, so its frequency means little. The rearrangement links TRBV7-9 to TRBJ2-1; weak D call: TRBD2 (6 bases). V was pared by 5 bases and J by 0 bases, with 14 bases between. Germline lookup yields CDR1 SEHNR and CDR2 FQNEAQ (reference sequence). CDR3 length: 16 residues. The CDR3 DNA reads as TGTGCCAGCAGCAGGTCCGCTAGCGTCTCCTACAATGAGCAGTTCTTC. Amino acid sequence: CASSRSASVSYNEQFF.

This clonotype was observed many times. This beta chain is a stray sequence in a library constructed for alpha chains; its clone size is not meaningful. This chain uses TRBV6-6 with TRBJ2-1, with D unresolved. Trimming removed 6 bases at V and 2 bases at J, with 5 bases between. The CDR3 loop spans 12 amino acids. Germline V gene sequence: CDR1 MNHNY, CDR2 SVGAGI (reference sequence). The CDR3 loop is CASSGPYNEQFF. Here the CDR3 DNA reads TGTGCCAGCAGCGGGCCCTACAATGAGCAGTTCTTC.

This clonotype turned up a few times. The junction departs from germline at one end; a sequencing error may be responsible. Because the library targeted alpha chains, this beta chain is an off-target read whose size means little. The V gene is TRBV5-4, the J gene TRBJ2-4; D may match TRBD1 or TRBD2 (5 bases each). CDR3 size: 13 residues. The germline V gene has CDR1 SGHNT and CDR2 YYREEE (reference sequence). The CDR3, as DNA: TGTGCCAGCAGCTTGGCACCCCGGGACCCCTCTTCTTTC. Its translation is CASSLAPRDPSSF.

By frequency in the sample, this clonotype is medium-sized (0.01 to 0.1%). This beta chain turned up in a library designed for alpha chains; as an off-target read, its abundance says little. The chain carries TRBV12-3 or TRBV12-4 and TRBJ2-3; possible D gene TRBD2, 6 bases. V lost 1 base, J lost 5 bases, and 13 bases lay in between. The length of the CDR3 is 15 residues. The CDR3 DNA reads as TGTGCCAGCAGTTTAGGGGGACTCACGGGAGATACGCAGTATTTT. This encodes CASSLGGLTGDTQYF.

This clonotype is labeled as medium-sized. As an off-target read in a library built for alpha chains, this beta chain has a frequency of little significance. This chain uses TRBV7-8 with TRBJ2-2; 7 bases fit TRBD1. Per the germline V gene, CDR1 is SGHVS and CDR2 is FQNEAQ. J was trimmed by 2 bases and V by 4 bases; bases with no gene match: 7. This CDR3 is built from 16 residues. CDR3 amino acids: CASSSQGSSNTGELFF. The CDR3 DNA reads TGTGCCAGCAGCTCACAGGGGTCGTCCAACACCGGGGAGCTGTTTTTT. Drawing the rest from reference TRBV7-8 and TRBJ2-2, the complete variable domain is GAGVSQSPRYKVAKRGQDVALRCDPISGHVSLFWYQQALGQGPEFLTYFQNEAQLDKSGLPSDRFFAERPEGSVSTLKIQRTQQEDSAVYLCASSSQGSSNTGELFFGEGSRLTVL.

A note on this clonotype: Being off target in a library aimed at alpha chains, this beta chain has a size of little meaning. V is TRBV19 and J is TRBJ1-5; D gene uncertain. The CDR3 loop spans 15 amino acids. The ends were cut back, 6 bases at V and 1 base at J, with 13 bases in the middle. From germline, CDR1 is LNHDA and CDR2 SQIVND (reference sequence). In DNA form, the CDR3 reads TGTGCCAGTAGGACCAAGGCACAGAGCAATCAGCCCCAGCATTTT. Its protein is CASRTKAQSNQPQHF.

Points on this clonotype: This beta chain is an unintended read in a library built for alpha chains; its size means little. CDR3 in amino acids: CASSLFLGMPGDEQFF. The CDR3 nucleotides read TGTGCCAGCAGCTTATTTTTGGGTATGCCGGGGGATGAGCAGTTCTTC. This chain connects TRBV7-2 to TRBJ2-1, with D perhaps matching TRBD2 (6 bases). The CDR3 totals 16 residues. Trimming removed 2 bases at V and 8 bases at J, with 19 bases between. From germline, CDR1 is SGHTA and CDR2 FQGNSA.

At least ten counts were recorded for this clonotype. The library was designed around alpha chains, so this beta chain is a stray read whose abundance carries little weight. The V and J genes are TRBV12-3 or TRBV12-4 and TRBJ2-2; D is possibly TRBD1 (5 bases). There are 15 residues in the CDR3. The V and J ends lost 7 bases and 4 bases respectively, with 16 bases between them. This CDR3 reads CASTPTEASTGELFF. The DNA of the CDR3 is TGTGCCAGCACCCCGACAGAGGCGTCCACCGGGGAGCTGTTTTTT.

This clonotype qualifies as medium-sized. This beta chain lies outside the target of a library built for alpha chains; its clone size means little. The J gene is TRBJ1-3, the V gene TRBV14, with unresolved D. V lost 4 bases and J lost 1, with 8 bases in between. The CDR3 is 14 amino acids. Germline lookup yields CDR1 SGHDN and CDR2 FVKESK. CDR3 loop: CASSRLGSGNTIYF. Here the CDR3 DNA reads TGTGCCAGCAGCCGTCTGGGGTCTGGAAACACCATATATTTT.

This clonotype was picked up a small number of times. Being off target in a library aimed at alpha chains, this beta chain has a size of little meaning. The CDR3 sequence: CASSPGGSTDTGELFF. The CDR3 DNA sequence: TGTGCCAGCAGCCCAGGAGGGTCGACGGACACCGGGGAGCTGTTTTTT. The chain links TRBV11-3 to TRBJ2-2; a weak D match, TRBD2 (6 bases). Trimming removed 5 bases from V and 3 bases from J, with 16 bases in between. This CDR3 spans 16 amino acids. The germline CDR1 and CDR2 sequences are SGHNT and YENEEA.

This clonotype is labeled as medium-sized. This beta chain came through as a stray read in a library set up for alpha chains, and its size says little. V usage is TRBV19 and J usage is TRBJ1-4; 7 nucleotides align to TRBD1. The CDR3 contains 16 residues. The germline V gene has CDR1 LNHDA and CDR2 SQIVND (reference sequence). Unmatched junction bases numbered 18, after V lost 9 bases and J lost 8 bases. As DNA, the CDR3 is TGTGCCAGCCGGGACAGTCAACGGGCAGATGACGAAAAACTGTTTTTT. Its translation is CASRDSQRADDEKLFF.

By share, this clonotype ranks as medium-sized. This beta chain lies outside the target of a library built for alpha chains; its clone size means little. The chain couples TRBV4-3 to TRBJ1-2; TRBD1 agrees at 11 bases. Germline V lookup: CDR1 LGHNA, CDR2 YSLEER. J lost 0 bases, V lost 4 bases, and 4 bases had no gene match. The CDR3 is 16 residues long. The chain's CDR3 is CASSPMGQGANYGYTF. DNA for the CDR3: TGCGCCAGCAGCCCCATGGGACAGGGGGCTAACTATGGCTACACCTTC.

This clonotype was found a few times. As an off-target read in a library built for alpha chains, this beta chain has a frequency of little significance. The rearrangement joins TRBV5-5 to TRBJ1-2, with TRBD1 matching 7 bases. This CDR3 spans 13 amino acids. Losses at the gene ends were 2 bases for V and 5 bases for J; bases not matched to a gene: 3. Germline V lookup: CDR1 SGHKS, CDR2 YYEKEE (reference sequence). The CDR3 loop reads CASSFDRVYGYTF. In DNA, the CDR3 is TGTGCCAGCAGCTTCGACAGGGTGTATGGCTACACCTTC.

This clonotype is categorized as medium-sized. Within a library made for alpha chains, this beta chain is off target, and its count is uninformative. The chain combines TRBV6-1 with TRBJ2-2, with D hard to call. Germline V CDR1 and CDR2: MNHNS, SASEGT. V lost 6 bases and J lost 2, with 4 bases in between. This CDR3 is built from 12 residues. This CDR3 is CASSHNTGELFF. The DNA for the CDR3 is TGTGCCAGCAGCCATAACACCGGGGAGCTGTTTTTT.

A few counts support this clonotype. For a library built for alpha chains, this beta chain is a stray read; little rests on its size. This chain uses TRBV29-1 with TRBJ2-5; the D gene could be TRBD1 or TRBD2 (5 bases each). Trimming removed 0 bases at V and 4 bases at J, with 9 bases between. The CDR3 contains 13 residues. Germline CDR1 reads SQVTM; CDR2 reads ANQGSEA. CDR3 bases: TGCAGCGTTGAAGACGGGACCGGAGAGACCCAGTACTTC. It translates to CSVEDGTGETQYF. Variable domain in full (rest from reference TRBV29-1 and TRBJ2-5): SAVISQKPSRDICQRGTSLTIQCQVDSQVTMMFWYRQQPGQSLTLIATANQGSEATYESGFVIDKFPISRPNLTFSTLTVSNMSPEDSSIYLCSVEDGTGETQYFGPGTRLLVL.

The sample holds many counts of this clonotype. The library was built for alpha chains, so this beta chain is an off-target read and its size means little. This chain connects TRBV29-1 to TRBJ1-2; D uncertain. Germline CDR1 SQVTM, CDR2 ANQGSEA. The CDR3 consists of 11 residues. V was trimmed by 4 bases and J by 8 bases, leaving 11 bases between them. The CDR3: CSVAGNGGYTF. In DNA, the CDR3 is TGCAGCGTTGCCGGGAACGGAGGCTACACCTTC. The whole variable domain, remainder taken from reference TRBV29-1 and TRBJ1-2, is SAVISQKPSRDICQRGTSLTIQCQVDSQVTMMFWYRQQPGQSLTLIATANQGSEATYESGFVIDKFPISRPNLTFSTLTVSNMSPEDSSIYLCSVAGNGGYTFGSGTRLTVV.

This clonotype is labeled medium-sized. The library was prepared for alpha chains; this beta chain is a stray read, so its frequency means little. The chain has TRBV11-2 and TRBJ2-4, with D unresolved. The CDR3 is made up of 15 amino acids. CDR1 and CDR2 from the germline V gene are SGHAT and FQNNGV. V was shortened by 6 bases and J by 7 bases, with 19 bases between the two germline ends. Here the CDR3 DNA reads TGTGCCAGCAGTTCCCCGGGCGTCTCTGGGAACATTCAGTACTTC. Its translation: CASSSPGVSGNIQYF.

By proportion, this clonotype is medium-sized. This beta chain slipped into a library made for alpha chains as a stray read, so its size is not meaningful. CDR3 loop: CASSPHDRFRSYEQYF. CDR3 nucleotides: TGCGCCAGCAGCCCACACGACAGGTTCCGATCCTACGAGCAGTACTTC. This chain connects TRBV5-1 to TRBJ2-7; a weak D match, TRBD1 (6 bases). Germline V gene lookup returns CDR1 SGHRS and CDR2 YFSETQ. The CDR3 is 16 residues long. V was pared by 4 bases and J by 1 base, with 18 bases between.

Within the sample, this clonotype is medium-sized (0.01 to 0.1%). This beta chain lies outside the target of a library built for alpha chains; its clone size means little. The rearrangement links TRBV5-4 to TRBJ2-5; 12 bases map to TRBD2. The CDR3 has 16 residues. After removal of 4 bases from V and 5 bases from J, the junction contained 9 bases not matched to a gene. Germline CDR1 SGHNT, CDR2 YYREEE (reference sequence). CDR3 sequence (DNA): TGTGCCAGCAGCCGTCGACTAGCGGGGGAGAAGGAGACCCAGTACTTC. Protein: CASSRRLAGEKETQYF.

This clonotype came up many times. The library was built for alpha chains, so this beta chain is an off-target read and its size means little. This rearrangement joins TRBV7-8 to TRBJ2-5, with 12 bases lining up with TRBD2. The V gene's germline CDR1 is SGHVS and CDR2 FQNEAQ. V was pared by 4 bases and J by 5 bases, with 5 bases of the junction left unmatched. This CDR3 has 15 residues. CDR3 DNA sequence: TGTGCCAGCAGCTCAGAGACTAGCGGGGGTGAGACCCAGTACTTC. It codes for CASSSETSGGETQYF.

This clonotype is medium-sized by share. Because this beta chain is a stray read in a library intended to capture alpha chains, its abundance should not be given much weight. The chain carries TRBV30 and TRBJ2-1; possibly TRBD2 for D (6 bases). The CDR3 length is 12 residues. V was shortened by 5 bases and J by 5 bases, with 10 bases between the two germline ends. From germline, CDR1 is GTSNPN and CDR2 SVGIG (reference sequence). CDR3 amino acids: CAWSTRDNEQFF. The CDR3 DNA follows: TGTGCCTGGTCGACTAGAGACAATGAGCAGTTCTTC. The full variable domain, rest sourced from reference TRBV30 and TRBJ2-1, is SQTIHQWPATLVQPVGSPLSLECTVEGTSNPNLYWYRQAAGRGLQLLFYSVGIGQISSEVPQNLSASRPQDRQFILSSKKLLLSDSGFYLCAWSTRDNEQFFGPGTRLTVL.

This clonotype is deemed medium-sized. Found in a library prepared for alpha chains, this beta chain is an off-target read, and its abundance has little meaning. The chain has TRBV30 and TRBJ1-1; D is undetermined. CDR3 length equals 11 residues. The germline CDR1 and CDR2 sequences are GTSNPN and SVGIG (reference sequence). Deletions cut 4 bases from V and 0 bases from J, with 3 bases between. CDR3 sequence reads: CAWTVNTEAFF. CDR3 in DNA: TGTGCCTGGACAGTGAACACTGAAGCTTTCTTT.